This T cell receptor (beta chain) originates from a study of CD8 T cells in ankylosing spondylitis (dated by TCRdb to 2016 to 2017). In terms of the full investigation: The study set out to find disease-linked TCR variants by profiling T cell receptor beta repertoires in ankylosing spondylitis patients and healthy donors. The full study cohort was made up of 25 ankylosing spondylitis patients and 108 healthy donors. Peripheral blood was sampled, and synovial fluid was additionally collected from ankylosing spondylitis patients.

What the research found in general, with its limitations: In peripheral blood, the disease-linked clones were found at relatively low frequencies and had a CD8+ phenotype. Some TCR beta motif variants had previously been reported in synovial fluid and blood of reactive arthritis patients, which suggested common disease-initiation mechanisms. Significant enrichment of the disease-linked clones was reported in matched synovial fluid samples from ankylosing spondylitis patients. Blood from ankylosing spondylitis patients appeared to be characterized by a TCR beta motif composed of several highly homologous amino acid variants.

Sequencing was performed on an Illumina HiSeq 2500. Quantitative 5'-RACE with molecular barcodes was used to prepare TCR beta libraries. In the original analysis: A new computational method based on a probabilistic model of VDJ rearrangement was used to identify disease-linked TCR variants. TCRdb's own reprocessing of the public reads used fastp at Q25 and MiXCR and kept productive beta chains. Merged by CDR3 protein, the rows form single entries marked with the most common genes and DNA. In this record, the V and J calls reflect TCRdb's handling and not the investigators' own analysis. This sample lists some 95,000 distinct CDR3 sequences; about 9% were detected once. The ten biggest clones cover 4% to 5.5% of the sample. This clonotype was seen ten or more times. What antigen it recognizes has not been identified. No base qualities exist here, and no much larger clone lies one base off it. Cut back by 3 bases and 3 bases, the V and J ends lie 18 bases apart. Measured from the cysteine to the phenylalanine, the CDR3 is 17 residues long. CDR3 DNA is the only sequence kept; it has 51 bases, read in frame from the first base.

Sequencing used blood, either unsorted or a sorted T cell fraction (not recorded which). The clonotype was recovered from a male donor with ankylosing spondylitis or in good health (not recorded which). This sequence uses TRBV7-1 and TRBJ1-3; the D gene is possibly TRBD1, with 6 bases matching. TRBV7-1 is annotated as an ORF whose role is uncertain. The CDR3: CASSSLGSGTIGNTIYF. The nucleotides read TGTGCCAGCAGCTCGCTTGGGTCCGGGACAATTGGAAACACCATATATTTT.